The present entry profiles one T cell receptor beta chain with its context. This clonotype counts as medium-sized (0.01 to 0.1%). The specificity of this receptor is unknown. Sequence at one end of the junction differs from germline and may be a read error. The sequencer was an Illumina MiSeq. TCRdb reprocessing: public reads trimmed at Q25 with fastp, clones called with MiXCR, in-frame beta chains kept. Rows with a matching CDR3 protein are joined into one entry that keeps the most common DNA and genes. Counted in this sample were several thousand distinct CDR3 sequences; about 15% of them appeared once. The ten largest clones take up 2.5% to 3% of the sample. CDR1 and CDR2 are read off the germline V gene as SGHTA and FQGNSA. CDR3 length: 17 amino acids, cysteine to phenylalanine. The CDR3 DNA has 51 bases and is translated from base 1. The data belong to a study of liver allograft versus peripheral blood T cells (dated by TCRdb to about 2020). Study-level background: T cell receptor repertoires present within transplanted livers were compared with repertoires in the peripheral blood of liver transplant recipients. Broad study findings and their caveats: T cell receptor repertoires inside liver allografts were reported to differ from those detected in peripheral blood.

The chain is encoded by TRBV7-2 joined to TRBJ1-1; the D gene cannot be resolved reliably. This TCR derives from a human patient who had a liver transplant. After a transplant, some T cells may have been passed on by the graft donor. The nucleotide sequence reads TGTGCCAGCAGCACTACAACGAGGGCAGCCATGAACGCTGAAGCTTTCTTT. It specifies CASSTTTRAAMNAEAFF. Extended through the reference TRBV7-2 and TRBJ1-1 proteins, this CDR3 yields the full variable domain: GAGVSQSPSNKVTEKGKDVELRCDPISGHTALYWYRQSLGQGLEFLIYFQGNSAPDKSGLPSDRFSAERTGGSVSTLTIQRTQQEDSAVYLCASSTTTRAAMNAEAFFGQGTRLTVV.